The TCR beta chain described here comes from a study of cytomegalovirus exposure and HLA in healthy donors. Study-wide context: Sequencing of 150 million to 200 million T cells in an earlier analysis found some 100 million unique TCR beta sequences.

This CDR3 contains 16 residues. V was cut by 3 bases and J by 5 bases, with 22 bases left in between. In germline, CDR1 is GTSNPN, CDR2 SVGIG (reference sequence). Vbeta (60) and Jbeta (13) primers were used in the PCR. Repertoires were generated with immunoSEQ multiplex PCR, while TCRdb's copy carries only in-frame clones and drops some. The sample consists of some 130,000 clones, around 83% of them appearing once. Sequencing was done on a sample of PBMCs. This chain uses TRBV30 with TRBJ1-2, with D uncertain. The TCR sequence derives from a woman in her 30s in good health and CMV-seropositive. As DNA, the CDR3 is TGTGCCTGGAGAGAGTCCAACGGCGGGGTGAGGTATGGCTACACCTTC. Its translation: CAWRESNGGVRYGYTF.